Below, one T cell receptor beta chain is given with its context. The V and J ends lost 6 bases and 8 bases respectively, with 19 bases between them. CDR1 is SQVTM and CDR2 is ANQGSEA in the germline V gene. The CDR3 sequence is 14 residues long. The data stem from a study of blood T cells in healthy people across ages. The second PCR ran about 6 to 11 cycles with a sample-barcoded 5' primer and J-beta primers. TCRdb redid the calling of the 5' RACE reads with MiXCR, one entry per CDR3 protein. The sample consists of 1.5 million to 2 million distinct CDR3 sequences, just under 50% of them appearing once. Ranging in age from about 6 to 95, the donors were healthy Caucasian individuals from Russia.

This chain joins TRBV29-1 and TRBJ1-4; D is uncertain. The sequence derives from a middle-aged woman in good health. The sequenced sample consisted of blood. CDR3 in amino acids: CSVAKSRIGEKLFF. CDR3 DNA: TGCAGCGTCGCAAAATCAAGAATAGGGGAAAAACTGTTTTTT.